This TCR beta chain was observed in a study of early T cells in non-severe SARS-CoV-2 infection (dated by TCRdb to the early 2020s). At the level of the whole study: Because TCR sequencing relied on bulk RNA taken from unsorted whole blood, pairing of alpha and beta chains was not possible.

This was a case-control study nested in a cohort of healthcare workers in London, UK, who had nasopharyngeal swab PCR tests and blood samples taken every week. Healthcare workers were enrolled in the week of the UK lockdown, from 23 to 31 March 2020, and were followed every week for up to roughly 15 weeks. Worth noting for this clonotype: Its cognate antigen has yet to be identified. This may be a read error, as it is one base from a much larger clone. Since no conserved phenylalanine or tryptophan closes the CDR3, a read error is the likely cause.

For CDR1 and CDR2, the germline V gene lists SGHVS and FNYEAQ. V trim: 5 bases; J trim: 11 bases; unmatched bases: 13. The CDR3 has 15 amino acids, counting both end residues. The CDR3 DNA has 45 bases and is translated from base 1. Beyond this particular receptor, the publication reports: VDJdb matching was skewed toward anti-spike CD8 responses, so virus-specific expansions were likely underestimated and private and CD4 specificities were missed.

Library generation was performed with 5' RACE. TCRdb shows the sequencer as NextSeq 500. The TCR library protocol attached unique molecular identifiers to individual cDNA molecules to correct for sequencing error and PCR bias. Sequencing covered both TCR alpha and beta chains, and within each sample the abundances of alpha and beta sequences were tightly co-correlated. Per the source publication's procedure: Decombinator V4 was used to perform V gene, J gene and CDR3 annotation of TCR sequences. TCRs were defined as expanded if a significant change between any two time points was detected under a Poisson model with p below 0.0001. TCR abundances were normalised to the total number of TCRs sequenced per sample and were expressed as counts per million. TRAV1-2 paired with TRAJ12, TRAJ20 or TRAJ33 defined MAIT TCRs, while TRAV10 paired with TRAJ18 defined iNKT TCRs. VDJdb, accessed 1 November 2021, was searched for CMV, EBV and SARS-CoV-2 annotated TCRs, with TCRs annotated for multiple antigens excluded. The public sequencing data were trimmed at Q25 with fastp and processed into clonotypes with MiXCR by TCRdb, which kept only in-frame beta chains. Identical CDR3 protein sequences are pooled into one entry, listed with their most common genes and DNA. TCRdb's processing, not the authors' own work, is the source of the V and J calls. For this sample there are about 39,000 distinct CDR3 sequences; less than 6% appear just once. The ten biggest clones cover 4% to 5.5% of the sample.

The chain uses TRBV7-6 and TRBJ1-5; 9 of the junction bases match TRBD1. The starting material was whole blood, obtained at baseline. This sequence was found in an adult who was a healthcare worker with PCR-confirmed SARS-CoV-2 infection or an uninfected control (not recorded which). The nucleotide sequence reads TGTGCCAGCAGCGCACAACAGGGGGCTATAGGGGCCCAGCATCTT. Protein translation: CASSAQQGAIGAQHL.